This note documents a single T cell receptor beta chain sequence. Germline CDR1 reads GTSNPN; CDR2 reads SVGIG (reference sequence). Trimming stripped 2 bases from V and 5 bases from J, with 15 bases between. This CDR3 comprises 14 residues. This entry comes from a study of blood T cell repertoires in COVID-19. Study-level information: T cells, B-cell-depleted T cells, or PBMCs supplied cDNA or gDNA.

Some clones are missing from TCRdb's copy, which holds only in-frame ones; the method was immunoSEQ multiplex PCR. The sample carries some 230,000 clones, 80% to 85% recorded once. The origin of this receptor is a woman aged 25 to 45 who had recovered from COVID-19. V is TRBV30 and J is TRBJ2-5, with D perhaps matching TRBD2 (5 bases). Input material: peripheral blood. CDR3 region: CAWSRASGGETQYF. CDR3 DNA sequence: TGTGCCTGGAGTAGGGCGTCTGGCGGGGAGACCCAGTACTTC.